This record looks at one T cell receptor beta chain sequence and its context. Its antigen is as yet unknown. The entry originates in a study of cytomegalovirus exposure and HLA in healthy donors. Overall study results and limits: CMV serostatus stood as the only immune exposure information on hand.

PCR involved 60 Vbeta and 13 Jbeta primers. Profiling relied on immunoSEQ multiplex PCR, and the TCRdb table lists in-frame clones only, not all of them. The sample includes about 160,000 clones, about 80% seen only once; the top ten take roughly 1.3%. Germline V gene lookup returns CDR1 SNHLY and CDR2 FYNNEI. V lost 6 bases, J lost 2 bases, and 20 bases lay in between. The CDR3 is 17 amino acids. Sequenced sample: PBMCs. The clonotype originates from a woman aged 50 to 60 in good health and CMV-seronegative. This chain links TRBV2 with TRBJ1-5; a weak D match, TRBD1 (5 bases). CDR3 bases: TGTGCCAGCAGCTCGGGGGACTCACAAGGGGGCAATCAGCCCCAGCATTTT. Encoded protein: CASSSGDSQGGNQPQHF.